Listed here is a single T cell receptor (beta chain). The data derive from a study of blood T cell repertoires in COVID-19. About the study: Samples came from the United States, Italy and Spain, spanning acute and convalescent COVID-19.

The method was immunoSEQ multiplex PCR; TCRdb's version includes in-frame clones alone and lacks a portion of them. The sample has 250,000 to 350,000 clones; approximately 90% are singletons. Losses at the gene ends were 4 bases for V and 1 base for J; bases not matched to a gene: 0. The CDR3 extends over 14 amino acids. The germline gives CDR1 SNHLY, CDR2 FYNNEI. The sequenced material came from peripheral blood. The chain employs TRBV2 and TRBJ2-1; TRBD2 matches at 8 bases. The receptor was derived from a woman between 25 and 40 years old with COVID-19, enrolled during active disease. CDR3 loop: CASSASGSYNEQFF. In DNA form, the CDR3 reads TGTGCCAGCAGTGCTAGCGGGTCCTACAATGAGCAGTTCTTC.